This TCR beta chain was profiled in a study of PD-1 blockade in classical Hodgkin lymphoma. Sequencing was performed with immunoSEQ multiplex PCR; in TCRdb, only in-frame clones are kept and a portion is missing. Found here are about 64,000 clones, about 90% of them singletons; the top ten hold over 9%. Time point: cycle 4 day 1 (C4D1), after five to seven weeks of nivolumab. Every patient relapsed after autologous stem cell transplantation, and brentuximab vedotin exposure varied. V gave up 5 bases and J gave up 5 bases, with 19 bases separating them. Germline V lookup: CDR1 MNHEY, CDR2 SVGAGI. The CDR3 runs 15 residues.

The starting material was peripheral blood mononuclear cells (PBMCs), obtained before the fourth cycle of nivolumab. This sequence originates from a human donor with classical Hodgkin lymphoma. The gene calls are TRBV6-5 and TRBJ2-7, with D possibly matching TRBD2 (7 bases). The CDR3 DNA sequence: TGTGCCAGCAGTGCCCGAGGGGGAGGGGTAAACGAGCAGTACTTC. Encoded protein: CASSARGGGVNEQYF.